The clone carrying this TCR beta chain has only one observation. This sample was taken from a study of T cell changes during pregnancy in multiple sclerosis. V was pared by 9 bases and J by 5 bases, with 5 bases of the junction left unmatched. Looked up from germline, CDR1 is MNHNS and CDR2 is SASEGT. The CDR3 has 14 amino acids. The assay was immunoSEQ multiplex PCR, and TCRdb's table has in-frame clones only and misses some. The table has approximately 50,000 clones, approximately 90% seen once. This clonotype was sampled from a female donor with multiple sclerosis, enrolled in a pregnancy study. The genes are TRBV6-1 and TRBJ2-2; 11 nucleotides agree with TRBD2. Specimen: CD4+ T cells from peripheral blood mononuclear cells, collected after pregnancy. CDR3 nucleotide sequence: TGTGCCAGAGGTACTAGCGGGAGTACCGGGGAGCTGTTTTTT. It encodes CARGTSGSTGELFF.